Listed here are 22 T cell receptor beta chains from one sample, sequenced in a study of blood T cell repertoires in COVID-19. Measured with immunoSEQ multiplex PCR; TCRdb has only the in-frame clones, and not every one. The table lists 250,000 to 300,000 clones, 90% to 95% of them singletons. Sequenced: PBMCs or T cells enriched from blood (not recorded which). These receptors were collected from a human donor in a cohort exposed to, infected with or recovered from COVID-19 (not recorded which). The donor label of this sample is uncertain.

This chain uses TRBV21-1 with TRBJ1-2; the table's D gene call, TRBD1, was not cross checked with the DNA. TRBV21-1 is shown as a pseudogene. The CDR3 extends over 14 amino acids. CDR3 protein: CASSNLFQGYGYTF. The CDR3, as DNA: TGTGCCAGCAGCAATCTCTTCCAGGGCTATGGCTACACCTTC.

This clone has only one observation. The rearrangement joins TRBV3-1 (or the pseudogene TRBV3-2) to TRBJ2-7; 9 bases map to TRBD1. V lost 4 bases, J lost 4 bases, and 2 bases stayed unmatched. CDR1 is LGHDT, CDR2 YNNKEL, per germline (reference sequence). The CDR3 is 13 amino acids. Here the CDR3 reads CASSLDRGYEQYF. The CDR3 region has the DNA TGTGCCAGCAGCCTGGACAGGGGTTACGAGCAGTACTTC.

CDR3 sequence (DNA): TGCGCCAGCAGCTTGGGAGGCCTCAGCTCCTATAATTCACCCCTCCACTTT. As protein: CASSLGGLSSYNSPLHF. The rearrangement joins TRBV5-1 to TRBJ1-6; D remains unclear. The V end lost 0 bases, the J end lost 0 bases, and 10 bases lay between the germline ends. This CDR3 spans 17 amino acids. Per germline, CDR1 SGHRS and CDR2 YFSETQ.

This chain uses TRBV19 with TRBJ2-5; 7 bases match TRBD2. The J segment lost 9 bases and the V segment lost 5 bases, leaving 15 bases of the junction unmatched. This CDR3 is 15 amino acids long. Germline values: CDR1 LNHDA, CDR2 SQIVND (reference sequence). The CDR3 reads CASSPLGGGREAQYF. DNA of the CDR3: TGTGCCAGTAGTCCCCTAGGCGGGGGAAGGGAGGCCCAGTACTTC.

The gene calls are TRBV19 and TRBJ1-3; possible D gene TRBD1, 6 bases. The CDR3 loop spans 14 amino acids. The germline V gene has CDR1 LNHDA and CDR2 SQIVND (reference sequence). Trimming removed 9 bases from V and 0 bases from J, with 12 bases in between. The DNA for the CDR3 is TGTGCCAGCCACGGACAGAACTCTGGAAACACCATATATTTT. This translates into CASHGQNSGNTIYF.

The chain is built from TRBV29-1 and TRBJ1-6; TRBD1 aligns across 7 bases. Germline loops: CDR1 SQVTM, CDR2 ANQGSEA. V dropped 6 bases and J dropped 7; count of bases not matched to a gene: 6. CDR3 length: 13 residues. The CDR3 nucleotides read TGCAGCGTCGACAGGGTAGAGAATTCACCCCTCCACTTT. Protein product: CSVDRVENSPLHF.

The CDR3 DNA reads TGTGCCAGCAGTTACAGAGGGGGGGTCCGAACAGATACGCAGTATTTT. This gives the protein CASSYRGGVRTDTQYF. The chain carries TRBV6-5 and TRBJ2-3; a possible D gene is TRBD2 (7 bases). The germline V gene encodes CDR1 MNHEY and CDR2 SVGAGI. The CDR3 sequence is 16 residues long. V dropped 2 bases and J dropped 3 bases, with 15 bases sitting between them.

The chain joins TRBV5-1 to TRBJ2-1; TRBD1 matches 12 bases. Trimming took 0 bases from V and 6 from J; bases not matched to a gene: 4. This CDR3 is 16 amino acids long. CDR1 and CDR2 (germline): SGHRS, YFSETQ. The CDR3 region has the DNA TGCGCCAGCAGCTTGGGGGGACAGGGGGCGTTCAATGAGCAGTTCTTC. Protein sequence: CASSLGGQGAFNEQFF.

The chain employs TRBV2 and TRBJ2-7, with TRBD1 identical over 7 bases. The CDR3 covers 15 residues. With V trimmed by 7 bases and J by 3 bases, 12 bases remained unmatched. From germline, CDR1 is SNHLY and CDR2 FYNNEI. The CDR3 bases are TGTGCCAGCACTCGGGACAGCGAGTTTGACTACGAGCAGTACTTC. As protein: CASTRDSEFDYEQYF. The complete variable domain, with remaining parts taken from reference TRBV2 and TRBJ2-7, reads EPEVTQTPSHQVTQMGQEVILRCVPISNHLYFYWYRQILGQKVEFLVSFYNNEISEKSEIFDDQFSVERPDGSNFTLKIRSTKLEDSAMYFCASTRDSEFDYEQYFGPGTRLTVT.

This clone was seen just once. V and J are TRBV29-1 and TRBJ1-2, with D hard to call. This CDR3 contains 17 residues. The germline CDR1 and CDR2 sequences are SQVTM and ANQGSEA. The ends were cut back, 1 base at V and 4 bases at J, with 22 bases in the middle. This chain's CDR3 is CSVEGLATDVFGYGYTF. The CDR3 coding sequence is TGCAGCGTTGAAGGGTTAGCGACGGACGTTTTTGGCTATGGCTACACCTTC.

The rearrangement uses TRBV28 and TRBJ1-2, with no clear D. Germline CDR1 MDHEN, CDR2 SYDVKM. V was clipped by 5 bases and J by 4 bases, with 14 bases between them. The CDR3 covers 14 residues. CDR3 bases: TGTGCCAGCAGTCCCGCCGACACCGCCTATGGCTACACCTTC. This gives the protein CASSPADTAYGYTF.

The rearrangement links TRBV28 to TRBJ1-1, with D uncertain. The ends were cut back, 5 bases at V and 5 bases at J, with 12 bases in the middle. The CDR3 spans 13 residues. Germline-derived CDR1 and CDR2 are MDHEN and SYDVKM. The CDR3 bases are TGTGCCAGCAGTCTTGGGAGGGAGACTGAAGCTTTCTTT. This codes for CASSLGRETEAFF.

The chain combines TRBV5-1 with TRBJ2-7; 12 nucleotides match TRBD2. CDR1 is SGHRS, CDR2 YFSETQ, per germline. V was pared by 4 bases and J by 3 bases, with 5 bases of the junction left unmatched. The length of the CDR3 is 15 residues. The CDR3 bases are TGCGCCAGCAGCGCGGGACTAGCGGGCTTCTACGAGCAGTACTTC. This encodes CASSAGLAGFYEQYF.

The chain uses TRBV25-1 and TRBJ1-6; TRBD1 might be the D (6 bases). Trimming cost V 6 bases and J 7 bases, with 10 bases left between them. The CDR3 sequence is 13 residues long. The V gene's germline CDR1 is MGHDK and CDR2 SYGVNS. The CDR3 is CASRDSFNSPLHF. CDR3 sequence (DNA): TGTGCCAGCAGGGACAGCTTCAATTCACCCCTCCACTTT.

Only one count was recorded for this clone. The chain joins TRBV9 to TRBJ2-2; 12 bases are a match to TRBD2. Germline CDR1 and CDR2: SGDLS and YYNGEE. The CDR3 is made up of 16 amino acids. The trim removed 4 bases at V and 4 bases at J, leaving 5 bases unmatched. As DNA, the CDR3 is TGTGCCAGCAGCCTTCGACTAGCGGGGGCCACCGGGGAGCTGTTTTTT. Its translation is CASSLRLAGATGELFF.

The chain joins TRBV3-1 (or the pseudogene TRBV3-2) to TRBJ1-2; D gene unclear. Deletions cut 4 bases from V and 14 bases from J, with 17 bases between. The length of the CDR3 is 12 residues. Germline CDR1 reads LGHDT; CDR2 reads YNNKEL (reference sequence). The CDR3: CASSPGGPQRTF. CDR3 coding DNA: TGTGCCAGCAGCCCCGGAGGGCCTCAGCGGACCTTC.

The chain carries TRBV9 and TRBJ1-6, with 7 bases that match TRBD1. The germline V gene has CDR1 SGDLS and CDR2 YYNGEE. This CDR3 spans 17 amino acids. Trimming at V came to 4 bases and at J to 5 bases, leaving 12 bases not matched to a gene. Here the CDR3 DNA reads TGTGCCAGCAGCCCGGACTACGGGACAGAAGATAATTCACCCCTCCACTTT. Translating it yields CASSPDYGTEDNSPLHF.

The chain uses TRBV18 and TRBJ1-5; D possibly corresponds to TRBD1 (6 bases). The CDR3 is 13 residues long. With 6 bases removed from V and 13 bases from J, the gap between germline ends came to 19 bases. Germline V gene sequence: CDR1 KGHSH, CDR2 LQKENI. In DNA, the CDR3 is TGTGCCAGCTCGGCGAAAGGGGGAGTTGAGCAGCATTTT. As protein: CASSAKGGVEQHF.

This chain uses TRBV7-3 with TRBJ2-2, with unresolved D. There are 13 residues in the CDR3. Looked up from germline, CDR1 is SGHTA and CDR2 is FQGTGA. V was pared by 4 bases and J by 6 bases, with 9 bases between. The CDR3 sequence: CASSSHNPGELFF. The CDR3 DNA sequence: TGTGCCAGCAGCTCCCACAACCCCGGGGAGCTGTTTTTT.

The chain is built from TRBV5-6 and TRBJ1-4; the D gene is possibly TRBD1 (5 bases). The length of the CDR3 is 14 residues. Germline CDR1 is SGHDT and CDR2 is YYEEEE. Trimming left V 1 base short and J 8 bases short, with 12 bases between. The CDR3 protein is CASSLYGGGEKLFF. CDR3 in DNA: TGTGCCAGCAGCTTGTACGGGGGTGGGGAAAAACTGTTTTTT.

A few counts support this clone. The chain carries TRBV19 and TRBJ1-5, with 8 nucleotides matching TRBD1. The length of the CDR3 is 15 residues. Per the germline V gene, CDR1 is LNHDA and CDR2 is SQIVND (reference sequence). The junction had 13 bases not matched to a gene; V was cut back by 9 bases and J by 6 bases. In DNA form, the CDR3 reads TGTGCCAGCCGCCCACACACAGGGGGTCGTCAGCCCCAGCATTTT. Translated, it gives CASRPHTGGRQPQHF.

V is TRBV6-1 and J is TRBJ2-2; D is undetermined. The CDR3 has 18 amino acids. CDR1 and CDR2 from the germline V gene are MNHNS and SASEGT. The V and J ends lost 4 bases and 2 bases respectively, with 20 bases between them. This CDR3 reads CASSVPAPLRSNTGELFF. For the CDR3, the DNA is TGTGCCAGCAGTGTACCCGCCCCACTCCGATCTAACACCGGGGAGCTGTTTTTT.